The present TCR beta chain was sequenced within a study of T cell changes during pregnancy in multiple sclerosis. The assay was immunoSEQ multiplex PCR, and TCRdb's table has in-frame clones only and misses some. The repertoire has roughly 23,000 clones, around 87% of them found once; the top ten carry roughly 1%. Germline V CDR1 and CDR2: SGDLS, YYNGEE. V shed 0 bases, J shed 2 bases, and the junction held 9 bases outside the gene matches. This CDR3 has 17 residues. The sequencing here drew on CD4+ T cells from peripheral blood mononuclear cells, taken in the second trimester of pregnancy. The clonotype comes from a female donor in good health, enrolled as a control in a pregnancy study. This sequence joins TRBV9 and TRBJ2-5; 8 bases line up with TRBD2. The CDR3: CASSVGLLAALQETQYF. CDR3 DNA: TGTGCCAGCAGCGTAGGTTTACTAGCGGCTCTACAAGAGACCCAGTACTTC.